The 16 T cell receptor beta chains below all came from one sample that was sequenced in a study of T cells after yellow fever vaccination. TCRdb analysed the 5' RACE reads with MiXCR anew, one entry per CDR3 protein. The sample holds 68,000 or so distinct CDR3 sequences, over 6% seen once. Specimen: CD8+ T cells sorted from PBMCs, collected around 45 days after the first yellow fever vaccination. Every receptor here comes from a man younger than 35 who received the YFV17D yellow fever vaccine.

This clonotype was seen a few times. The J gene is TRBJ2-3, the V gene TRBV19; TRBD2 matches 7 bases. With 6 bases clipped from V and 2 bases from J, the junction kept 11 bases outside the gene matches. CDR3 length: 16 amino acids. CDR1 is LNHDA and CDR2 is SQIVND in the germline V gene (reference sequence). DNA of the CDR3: TGTGCCAGTAGCCCTCCCCCTAGCGGAAACACAGATACGCAGTATTTT. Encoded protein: CASSPPPSGNTDTQYF. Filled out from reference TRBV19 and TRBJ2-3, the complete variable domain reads DGGITQSPKYLFRKEGQNVTLSCEQNLNHDAMYWYRQDPGQGLRLIYYSQIVNDFQKGDIAEGYSVSREKKESFPLTVTSAQKNPTAFYLCASSPPPSGNTDTQYFGPGTRLTVL.

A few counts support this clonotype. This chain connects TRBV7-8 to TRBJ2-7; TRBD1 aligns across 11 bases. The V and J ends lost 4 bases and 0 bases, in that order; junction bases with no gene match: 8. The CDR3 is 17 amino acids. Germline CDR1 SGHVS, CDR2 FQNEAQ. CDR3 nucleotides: TGTGCCAGCAGCTCTCCCTTGGGACAGGGGGACTCCTACGAGCAGTACTTC. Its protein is CASSSPLGQGDSYEQYF. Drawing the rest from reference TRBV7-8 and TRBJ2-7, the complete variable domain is GAGVSQSPRYKVAKRGQDVALRCDPISGHVSLFWYQQALGQGPEFLTYFQNEAQLDKSGLPSDRFFAERPEGSVSTLKIQRTQQEDSAVYLCASSSPLGQGDSYEQYFGPGTRLTVT.

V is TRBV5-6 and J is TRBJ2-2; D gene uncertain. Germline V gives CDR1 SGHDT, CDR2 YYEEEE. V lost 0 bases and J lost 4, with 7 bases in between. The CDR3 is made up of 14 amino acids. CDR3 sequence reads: CASSLDWGTGELFF. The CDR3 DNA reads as TGTGCCAGCAGCTTGGATTGGGGCACCGGGGAGCTGTTTTTT.

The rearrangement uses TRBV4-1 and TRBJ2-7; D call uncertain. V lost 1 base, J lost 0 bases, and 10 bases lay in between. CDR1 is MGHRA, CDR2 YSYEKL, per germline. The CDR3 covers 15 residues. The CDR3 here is CASSQVRTDSYEQYF. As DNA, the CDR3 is TGCGCCAGCAGCCAAGTTAGGACCGACTCCTACGAGCAGTACTTC.

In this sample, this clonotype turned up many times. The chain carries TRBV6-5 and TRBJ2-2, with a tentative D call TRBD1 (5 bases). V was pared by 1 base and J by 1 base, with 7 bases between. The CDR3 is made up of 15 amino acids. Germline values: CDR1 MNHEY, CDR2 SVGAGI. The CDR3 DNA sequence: TGTGCCAGCAGTTACTTAAGGGGGAACACCGGGGAGCTGTTTTTT. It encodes CASSYLRGNTGELFF.

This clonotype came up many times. CDR3 in amino acids: CASSYSGREPPQHF. In DNA, the CDR3 is TGTGCCAGCAGTTACTCGGGGAGGGAACCGCCCCAGCATTTT. V gene TRBV6-5 combines with J gene TRBJ1-5; no reliable D call. V gave up 0 bases and J gave up 9 bases, with 12 bases separating them. The CDR3 is made up of 14 amino acids. Looked up from germline, CDR1 is MNHEY and CDR2 is SVGAGI.

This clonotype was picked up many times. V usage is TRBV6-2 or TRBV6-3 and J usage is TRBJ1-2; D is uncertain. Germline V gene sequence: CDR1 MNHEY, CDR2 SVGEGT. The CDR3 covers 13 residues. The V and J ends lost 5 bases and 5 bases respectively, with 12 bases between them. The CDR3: CASSARGPYGYTF. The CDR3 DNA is TGTGCCAGCAGTGCCAGAGGACCTTATGGCTACACCTTC.

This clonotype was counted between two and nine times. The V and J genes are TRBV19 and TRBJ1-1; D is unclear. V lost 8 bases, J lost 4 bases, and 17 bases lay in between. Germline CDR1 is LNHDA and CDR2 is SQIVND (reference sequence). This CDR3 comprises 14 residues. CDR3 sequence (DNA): TGTGCCAGTCTTTCGCCGGGGATGAGCACTGAAGCTTTCTTT. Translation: CASLSPGMSTEAFF.

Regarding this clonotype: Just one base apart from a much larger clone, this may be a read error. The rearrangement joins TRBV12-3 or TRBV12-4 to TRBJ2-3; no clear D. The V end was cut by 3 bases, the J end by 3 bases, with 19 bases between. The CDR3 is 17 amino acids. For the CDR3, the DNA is TGTGCCAGCAGTTTGTGGTTTAGCTGGGTGCAGACAGATACGCAGTATTTT. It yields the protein CASSLWFSWVQTDTQYF.

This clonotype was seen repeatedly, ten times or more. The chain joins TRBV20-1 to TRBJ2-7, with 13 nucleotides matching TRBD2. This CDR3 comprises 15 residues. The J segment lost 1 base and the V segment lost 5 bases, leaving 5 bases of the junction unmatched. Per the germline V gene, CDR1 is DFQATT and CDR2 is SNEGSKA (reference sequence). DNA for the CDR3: TGCAGTGCTCAGACTAGCGGGGGGCTATCCTACGAGCAGTACTTC. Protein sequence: CSAQTSGGLSYEQYF.

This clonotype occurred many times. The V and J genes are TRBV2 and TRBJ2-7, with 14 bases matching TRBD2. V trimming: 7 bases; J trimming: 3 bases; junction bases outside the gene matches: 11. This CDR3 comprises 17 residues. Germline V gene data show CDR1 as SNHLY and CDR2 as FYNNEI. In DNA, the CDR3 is TGTGCCAGCATCCTGACTAGCGGGGGGGCCGCGGGCTACGAGCAGTACTTC. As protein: CASILTSGGAAGYEQYF.

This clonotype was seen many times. CDR3 sequence: CASSHGADMNTEAFF. CDR3 bases: TGTGCCAGCAGCCACGGGGCGGACATGAACACTGAAGCTTTCTTT. The rearrangement uses TRBV11-2 and TRBJ1-1, with D maybe TRBD1 (5 bases). V was cut by 5 bases and J by 0 bases, with 13 bases left in between. Looked up from germline, CDR1 is SGHAT and CDR2 is FQNNGV. CDR3 length equals 15 residues.

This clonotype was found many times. The CDR3 region has the DNA TGCAGCGTTGAAGATCAGGGGAGGGCCTACAATGAGCAGTTCTTC. Translated: CSVEDQGRAYNEQFF. The chain links TRBV29-1 to TRBJ2-1, with D perhaps matching TRBD2 (7 bases). From germline, CDR1 is SQVTM and CDR2 ANQGSEA. Trimming took 0 bases from V and 2 from J, leaving 11 bases between them. This CDR3 comprises 15 residues.

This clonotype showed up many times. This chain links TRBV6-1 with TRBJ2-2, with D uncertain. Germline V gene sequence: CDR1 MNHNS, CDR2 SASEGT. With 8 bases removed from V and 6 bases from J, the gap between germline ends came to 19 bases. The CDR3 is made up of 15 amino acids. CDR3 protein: CASELGAGGPGELFF. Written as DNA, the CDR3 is TGTGCCAGCGAACTCGGAGCCGGTGGACCCGGGGAGCTGTTTTTT.

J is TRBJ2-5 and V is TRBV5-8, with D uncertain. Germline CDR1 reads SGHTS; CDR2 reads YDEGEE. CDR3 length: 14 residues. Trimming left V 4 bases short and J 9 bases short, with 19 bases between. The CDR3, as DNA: TGTGCCAGCAGCCATCCGGGCCCACTAACGCCCCAGTACTTC. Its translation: CASSHPGPLTPQYF.

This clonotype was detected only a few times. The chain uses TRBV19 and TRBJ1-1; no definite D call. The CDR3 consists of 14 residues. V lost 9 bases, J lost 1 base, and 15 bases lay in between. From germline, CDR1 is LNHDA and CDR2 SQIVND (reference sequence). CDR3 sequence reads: CASLPSGENTEAFF. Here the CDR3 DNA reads TGTGCCAGCCTCCCCAGTGGGGAGAACACTGAAGCTTTCTTT.